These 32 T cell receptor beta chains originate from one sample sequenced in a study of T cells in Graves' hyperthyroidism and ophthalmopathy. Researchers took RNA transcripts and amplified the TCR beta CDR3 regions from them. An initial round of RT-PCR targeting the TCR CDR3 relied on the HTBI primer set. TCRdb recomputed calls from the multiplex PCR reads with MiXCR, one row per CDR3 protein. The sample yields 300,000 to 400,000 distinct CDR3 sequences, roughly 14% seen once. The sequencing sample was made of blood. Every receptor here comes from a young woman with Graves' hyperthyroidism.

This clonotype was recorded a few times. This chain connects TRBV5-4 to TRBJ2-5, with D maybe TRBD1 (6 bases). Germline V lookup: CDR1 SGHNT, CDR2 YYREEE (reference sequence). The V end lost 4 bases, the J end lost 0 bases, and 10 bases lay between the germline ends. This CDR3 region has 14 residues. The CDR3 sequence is CASSIDRYQETQYF. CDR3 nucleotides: TGTGCCAGCAGCATCGACAGGTACCAAGAGACCCAGTACTTC. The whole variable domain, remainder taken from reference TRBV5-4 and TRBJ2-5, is ETGVTQSPTHLIKTRGQQVTLRCSSQSGHNTVSWYQQALGQGPQFIFQYYREEENGRGNFPPRFSGLQFPNYSSELNVNALELDDSALYLCASSIDRYQETQYFGPGTRLLVL.

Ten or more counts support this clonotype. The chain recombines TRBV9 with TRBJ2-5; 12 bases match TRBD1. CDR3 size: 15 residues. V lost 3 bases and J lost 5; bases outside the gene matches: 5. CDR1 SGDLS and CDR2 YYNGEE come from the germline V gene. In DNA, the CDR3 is TGTGCCAGCAGCGCTTCCGGGACAGGGGGCGAGACCCAGTACTTC. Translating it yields CASSASGTGGETQYF. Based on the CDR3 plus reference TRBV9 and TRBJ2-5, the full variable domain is DSGVTQTPKHLITATGQRVTLRCSPRSGDLSVYWYQQSLDQGLQFLIQYYNGEERAKGNILERFSAQQFPDLHSELNLSSLELGDSALYFCASSASGTGGETQYFGPGTRLLVL.

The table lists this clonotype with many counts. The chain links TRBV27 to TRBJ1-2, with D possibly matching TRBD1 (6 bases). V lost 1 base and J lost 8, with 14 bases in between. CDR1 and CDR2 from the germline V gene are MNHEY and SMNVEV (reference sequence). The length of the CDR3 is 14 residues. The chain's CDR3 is CASSLWQGMAGYTF. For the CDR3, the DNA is TGTGCCAGCAGTTTATGGCAGGGGATGGCCGGCTACACCTTC.

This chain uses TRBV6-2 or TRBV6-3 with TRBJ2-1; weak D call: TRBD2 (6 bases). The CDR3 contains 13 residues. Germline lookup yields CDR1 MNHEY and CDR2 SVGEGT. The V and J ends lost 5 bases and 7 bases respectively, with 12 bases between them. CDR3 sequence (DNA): TGTGCCAGCAGTAGGGAGGTAGGGAATGAGCAGTTCTTC. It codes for CASSREVGNEQFF.

The CDR3 loop is CASGRGRGGSGNTIYF. The DNA for the CDR3 is TGTGCCAGCGGCCGGGGGAGGGGGGGCTCTGGAAACACCATATATTTT. The chain combines TRBV3-1 with TRBJ1-3; D is perhaps TRBD1 (6 bases). Trimming removed 8 bases at V and 0 bases at J, with 17 bases between. Germline V gene sequence: CDR1 LGHDT, CDR2 YNNKEL (reference sequence). The CDR3 length is 16 residues.

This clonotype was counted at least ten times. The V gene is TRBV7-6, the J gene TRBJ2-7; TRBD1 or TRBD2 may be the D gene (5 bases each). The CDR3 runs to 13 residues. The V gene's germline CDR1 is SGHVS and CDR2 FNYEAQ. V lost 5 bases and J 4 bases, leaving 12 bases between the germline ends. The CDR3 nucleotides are TGTGCCAGCAGCCGGGACCTACCTTACGAGCAGTACTTC. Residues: CASSRDLPYEQYF. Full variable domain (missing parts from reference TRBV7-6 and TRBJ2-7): GAGVSQSPRYKVTKRGQDVALRCDPISGHVSLYWYRQALGQGPEFLTYFNYEAQQDKSGLPNDRFSAERPEGSISTLTIQRTEQRDSAMYRCASSRDLPYEQYFGPGTRLTVT.

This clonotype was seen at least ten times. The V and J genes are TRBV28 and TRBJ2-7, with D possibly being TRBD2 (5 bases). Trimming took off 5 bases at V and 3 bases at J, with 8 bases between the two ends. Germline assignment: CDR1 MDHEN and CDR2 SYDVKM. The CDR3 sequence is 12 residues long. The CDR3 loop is CASSMGVYEQYF. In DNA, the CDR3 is TGTGCCAGCAGTATGGGAGTCTACGAGCAGTACTTC. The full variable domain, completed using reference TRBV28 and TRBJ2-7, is DVKVTQSSRYLVKRTGEKVFLECVQDMDHENMFWYRQDPGLGLRLIYFSYDVKMKEKGDIPEGYSVSREKKERFSLILESASTNQTSMYLCASSMGVYEQYFGPGTRLTVT.

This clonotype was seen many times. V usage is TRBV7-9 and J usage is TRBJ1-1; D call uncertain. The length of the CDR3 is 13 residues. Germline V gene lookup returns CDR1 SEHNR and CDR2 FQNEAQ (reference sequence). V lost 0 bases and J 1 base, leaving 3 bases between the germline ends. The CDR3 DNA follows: TGTGCCAGCAGCTTAGCAAGGAACACTGAAGCTTTCTTT. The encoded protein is CASSLARNTEAFF.

Here the CDR3 reads CASSGTGQTTGELFF. For the CDR3, the DNA is TGTGCCAGCAGTGGTACTGGGCAGACGACCGGGGAGCTGTTTTTT. The chain employs TRBV25-1 and TRBJ2-2, with unresolved D. This CDR3 has 15 residues. CDR1 MGHDK and CDR2 SYGVNS come from the germline V gene. V gave up 4 bases and J gave up 5 bases, with 14 bases separating them. The complete variable domain, with remaining parts taken from reference TRBV25-1 and TRBJ2-2, reads EADIYQTPRYLVIGTGKKITLECSQTMGHDKMYWYQQDPGMELHLIHYSYGVNSTEKGDLSSESTVSRIRTEHFPLTLESARPSHTSQYLCASSGTGQTTGELFFGEGSRLTVL.

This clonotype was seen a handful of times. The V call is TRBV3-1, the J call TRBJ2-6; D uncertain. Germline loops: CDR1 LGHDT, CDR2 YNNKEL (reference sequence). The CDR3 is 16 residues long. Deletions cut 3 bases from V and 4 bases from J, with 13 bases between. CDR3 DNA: TGTGCCAGCAGCCAGGAGAAGAACGGCGGGGCCAACGTCCTGACTTTC. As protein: CASSQEKNGGANVLTF.

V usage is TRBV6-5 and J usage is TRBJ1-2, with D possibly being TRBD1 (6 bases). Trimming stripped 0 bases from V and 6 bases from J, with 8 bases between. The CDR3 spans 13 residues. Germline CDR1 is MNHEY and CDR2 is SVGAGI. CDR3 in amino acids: CASSYSGADGYTF. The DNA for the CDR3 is TGTGCCAGCAGTTACTCGGGGGCCGATGGCTACACCTTC.

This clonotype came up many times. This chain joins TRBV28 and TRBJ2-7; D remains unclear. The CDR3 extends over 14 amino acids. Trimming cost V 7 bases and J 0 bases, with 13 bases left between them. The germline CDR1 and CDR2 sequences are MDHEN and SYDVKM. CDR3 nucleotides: TGTGCCAGCACCGAGGACGGCAGCTCCTACGAGCAGTACTTC. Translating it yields CASTEDGSSYEQYF.

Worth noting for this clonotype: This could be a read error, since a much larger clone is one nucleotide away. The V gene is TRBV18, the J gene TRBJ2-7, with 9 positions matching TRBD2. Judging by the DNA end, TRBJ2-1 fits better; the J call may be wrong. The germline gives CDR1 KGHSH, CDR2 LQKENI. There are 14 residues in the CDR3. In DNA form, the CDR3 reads TGTGCCAGCTCACTAGCGGGAGTCGGTTACGAGCAGTTCTTC. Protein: CASSLAGVGYEQFF.

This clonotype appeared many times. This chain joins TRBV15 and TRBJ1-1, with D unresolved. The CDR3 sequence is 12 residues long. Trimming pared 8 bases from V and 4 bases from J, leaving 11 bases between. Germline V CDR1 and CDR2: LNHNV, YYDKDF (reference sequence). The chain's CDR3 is CATANPLTEAFF. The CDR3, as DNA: TGTGCCACCGCGAACCCACTCACTGAAGCTTTCTTT.

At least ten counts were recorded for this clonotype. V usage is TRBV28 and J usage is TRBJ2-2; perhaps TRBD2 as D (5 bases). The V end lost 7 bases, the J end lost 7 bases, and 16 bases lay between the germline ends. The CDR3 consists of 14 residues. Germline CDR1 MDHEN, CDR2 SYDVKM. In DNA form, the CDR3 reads TGTGCCAGCACCTTAACGGGGTTAGTCGGGGAGCTGTTTTTT. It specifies CASTLTGLVGELFF. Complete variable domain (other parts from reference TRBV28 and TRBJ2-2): DVKVTQSSRYLVKRTGEKVFLECVQDMDHENMFWYRQDPGLGLRLIYFSYDVKMKEKGDIPEGYSVSREKKERFSLILESASTNQTSMYLCASTLTGLVGELFFGEGSRLTVL.

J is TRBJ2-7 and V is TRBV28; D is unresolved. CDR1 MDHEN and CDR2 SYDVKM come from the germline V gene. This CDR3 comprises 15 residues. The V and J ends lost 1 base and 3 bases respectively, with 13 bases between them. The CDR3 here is CASSLFSAGNYEQYF. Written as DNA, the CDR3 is TGTGCCAGCAGTTTATTTTCGGCAGGCAACTACGAGCAGTACTTC.

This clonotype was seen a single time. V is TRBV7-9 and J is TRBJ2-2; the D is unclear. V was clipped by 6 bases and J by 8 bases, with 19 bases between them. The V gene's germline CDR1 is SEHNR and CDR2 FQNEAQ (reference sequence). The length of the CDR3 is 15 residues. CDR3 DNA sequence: TGTGCCAGCAGATACACGGGTTCCCTGGCGGGGGAGCTGTTTTTT. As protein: CASRYTGSLAGELFF.

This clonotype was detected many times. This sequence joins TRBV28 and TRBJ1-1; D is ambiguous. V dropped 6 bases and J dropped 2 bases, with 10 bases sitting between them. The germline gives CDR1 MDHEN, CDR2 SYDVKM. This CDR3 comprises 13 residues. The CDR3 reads CASRGVTNTEAFF. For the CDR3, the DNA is TGTGCCAGCAGAGGTGTGACAAACACTGAAGCTTTCTTT.

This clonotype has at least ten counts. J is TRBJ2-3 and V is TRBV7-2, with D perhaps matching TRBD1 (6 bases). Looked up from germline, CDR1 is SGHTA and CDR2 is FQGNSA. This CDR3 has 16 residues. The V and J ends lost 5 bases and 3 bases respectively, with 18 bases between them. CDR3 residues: CASSLGLGANTDTQYF. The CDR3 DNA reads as TGTGCCAGCAGCCTAGGCTTGGGGGCCAATACAGATACGCAGTATTTT.

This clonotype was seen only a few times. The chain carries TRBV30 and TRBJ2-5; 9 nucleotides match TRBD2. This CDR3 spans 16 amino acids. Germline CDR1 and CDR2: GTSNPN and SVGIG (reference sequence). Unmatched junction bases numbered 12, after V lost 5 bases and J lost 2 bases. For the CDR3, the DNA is TGTGCCTGGTTTAGGCCTAGCGGGATTGATCAAGAGACCCAGTACTTC. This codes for CAWFRPSGIDQETQYF. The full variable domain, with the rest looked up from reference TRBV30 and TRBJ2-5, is SQTIHQWPATLVQPVGSPLSLECTVEGTSNPNLYWYRQAAGRGLQLLFYSVGIGQISSEVPQNLSASRPQDRQFILSSKKLLLSDSGFYLCAWFRPSGIDQETQYFGPGTRLLVL.

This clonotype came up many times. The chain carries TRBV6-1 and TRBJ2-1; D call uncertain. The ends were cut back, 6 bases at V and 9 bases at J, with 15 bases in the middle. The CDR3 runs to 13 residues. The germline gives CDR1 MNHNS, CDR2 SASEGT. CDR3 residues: CASRGHGSIEQFF. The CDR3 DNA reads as TGTGCCAGCAGAGGCCATGGCTCGATTGAGCAGTTCTTC.

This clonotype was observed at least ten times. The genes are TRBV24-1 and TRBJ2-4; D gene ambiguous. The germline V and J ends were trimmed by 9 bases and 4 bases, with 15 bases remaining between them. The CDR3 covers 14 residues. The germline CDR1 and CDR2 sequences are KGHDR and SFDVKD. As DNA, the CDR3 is TGTGCCACCCATTCGAACGTGCGGAAAAACATTCAGTACTTC. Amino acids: CATHSNVRKNIQYF.

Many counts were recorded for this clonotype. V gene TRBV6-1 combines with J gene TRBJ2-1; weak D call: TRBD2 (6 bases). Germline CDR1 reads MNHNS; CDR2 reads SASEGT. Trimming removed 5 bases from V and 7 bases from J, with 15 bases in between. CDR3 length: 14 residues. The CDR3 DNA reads TGTGCCAGCAGTTGGGACTCAACAGGAAATGAGCAGTTCTTC. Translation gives CASSWDSTGNEQFF.

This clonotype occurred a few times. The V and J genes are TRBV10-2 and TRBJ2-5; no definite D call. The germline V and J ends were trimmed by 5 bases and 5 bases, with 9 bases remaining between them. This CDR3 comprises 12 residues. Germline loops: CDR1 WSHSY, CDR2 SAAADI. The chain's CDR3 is CASSRKEETQYF. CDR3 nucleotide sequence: TGCGCCAGCAGTCGAAAAGAGGAGACCCAGTACTTC.

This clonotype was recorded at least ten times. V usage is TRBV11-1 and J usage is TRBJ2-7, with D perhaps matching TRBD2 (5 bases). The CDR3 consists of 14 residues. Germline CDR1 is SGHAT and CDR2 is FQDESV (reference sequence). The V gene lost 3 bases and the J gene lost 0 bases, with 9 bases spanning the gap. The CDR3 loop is CASSFGESSYEQYF. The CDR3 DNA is TGTGCCAGCAGCTTCGGGGAGAGCTCCTACGAGCAGTACTTC. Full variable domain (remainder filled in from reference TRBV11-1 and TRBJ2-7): EAEVAQSPRYKITEKSQAVAFWCDPISGHATLYWYRQILGQGPELLVQFQDESVVDDSQLPKDRFSAERLKGVDSTLKIQPAELGDSAMYLCASSFGESSYEQYFGPGTRLTVT.

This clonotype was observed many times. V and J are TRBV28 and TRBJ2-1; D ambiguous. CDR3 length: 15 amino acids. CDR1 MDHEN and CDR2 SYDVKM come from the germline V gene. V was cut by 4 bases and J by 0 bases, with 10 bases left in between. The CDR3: CASSSTPNSYNEQFF. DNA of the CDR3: TGTGCCAGCAGTTCGACTCCAAACTCCTACAATGAGCAGTTCTTC.

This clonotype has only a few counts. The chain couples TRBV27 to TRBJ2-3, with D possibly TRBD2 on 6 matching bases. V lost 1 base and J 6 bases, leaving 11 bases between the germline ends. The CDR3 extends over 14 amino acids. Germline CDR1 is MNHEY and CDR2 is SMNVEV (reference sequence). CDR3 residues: CASSLWGTADTQYF. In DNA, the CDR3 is TGTGCCAGCAGTTTATGGGGGACTGCGGATACGCAGTATTTT.

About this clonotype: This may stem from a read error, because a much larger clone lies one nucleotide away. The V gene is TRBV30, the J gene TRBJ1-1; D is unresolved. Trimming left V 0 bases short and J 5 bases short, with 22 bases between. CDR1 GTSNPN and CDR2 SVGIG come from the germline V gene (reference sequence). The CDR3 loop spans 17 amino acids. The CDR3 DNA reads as TGTGCCTGGAGTGTACCCCAGGCAGGCCAGACATTGACTGAAGCTTTCTTT. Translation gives CAWSVPQAGQTLTEAFF.

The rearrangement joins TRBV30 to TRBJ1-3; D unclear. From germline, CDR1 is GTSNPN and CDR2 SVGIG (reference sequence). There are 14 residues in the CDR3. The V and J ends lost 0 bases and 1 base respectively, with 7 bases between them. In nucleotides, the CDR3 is TGTGCCTGGAGTGTGTCGGTTTCTGGAAACACCATATATTTT. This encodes CAWSVSVSGNTIYF.

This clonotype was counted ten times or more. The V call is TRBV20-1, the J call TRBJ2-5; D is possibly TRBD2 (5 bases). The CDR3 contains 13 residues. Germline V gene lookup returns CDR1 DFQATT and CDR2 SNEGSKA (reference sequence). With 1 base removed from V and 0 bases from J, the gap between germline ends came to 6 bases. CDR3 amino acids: CSARVLDQETQYF. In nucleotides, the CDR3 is TGCAGTGCTAGAGTACTAGACCAAGAGACCCAGTACTTC.

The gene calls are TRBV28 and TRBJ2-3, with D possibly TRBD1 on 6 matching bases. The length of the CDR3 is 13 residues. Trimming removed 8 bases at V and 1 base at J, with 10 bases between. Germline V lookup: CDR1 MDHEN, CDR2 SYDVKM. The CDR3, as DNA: TGTGCCAGCGGTGAGGGGGGCACAGATACGCAGTATTTT. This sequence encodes CASGEGGTDTQYF.

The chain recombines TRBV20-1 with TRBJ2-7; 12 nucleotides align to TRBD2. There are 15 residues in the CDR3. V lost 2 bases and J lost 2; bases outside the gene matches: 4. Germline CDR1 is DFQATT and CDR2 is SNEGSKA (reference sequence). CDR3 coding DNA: TGCAGTGCTAGACCGACTAGCGGGAGAACCTACGAGCAGTACTTC. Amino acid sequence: CSARPTSGRTYEQYF.